This TCR beta chain comes out of a study of blood T cell repertoires in COVID-19. Study in general: Acute-phase and convalescent COVID-19 samples originated in the United States, Italy and Spain. Sources were T cells, B-cell-depleted T cells, or PBMCs; the material itself was cDNA or gDNA.

This clone was detected only once. Per the authors' pipeline: Cell counts per sample came from amplifying reference gene primers. Libraries were prepared by immunoSEQ multiplex PCR; TCRdb keeps only in-frame clonotypes and omits some of them. The DNA was the basis for D and trimming; V, J and clone size are from that table. The table has 150,000 to 200,000 clones, about 85% seen once. CDR1 and CDR2 (germline): LGHDT, YNNKEL (reference sequence). Trimming took 4 bases from V and 6 from J; bases not matched to a gene: 11. The CDR3 contains 15 residues. This clonotype was obtained from a woman of 80 years or more with acute or convalescent COVID-19. The V gene is TRBV3-1 (or the pseudogene TRBV3-2), the J gene TRBJ1-1; 7 bases are shared with TRBD1. Material for sequencing was peripheral blood. In nucleotides, the CDR3 is TGTGCCAGCAGCCTCTCGCCTACCGGGACAGCTGAAGCTTTCTTT. Its protein is CASSLSPTGTAEAFF.